This is a list of T cell receptor beta chains from one sample in a study of response to subunit inactivated influenza vaccine. TCRdb redid the calling of the RT-PCR reads with MiXCR, one entry per CDR3 protein. The profile shows hundreds of thousands of distinct CDR3 sequences, 14% of them singletons. Material: PBMCs from blood, obtained 14 days before vaccination. These TCRs come from a man in his fifties or sixties who received an inactivated influenza vaccine. CDR3s include the opening cysteine and the closing phenylalanine or tryptophan. A D gene is named only where the DNA matches it firmly. For some rows the clone size is stated as once, few or many, or as a class when expanded; others skip it.

d_gene	abundance	v_gene	j_gene	CDR3aa	CDR3nt
TRBD2	few	TRBV5-1	TRBJ2-2	CASSFTTSGTPGELFF	TGCGCCAGCAGCTTCACGACTAGCGGGACCCCCGGGGAGCTGTTTTTT
NA	few	TRBV30	TRBJ1-5	CAWSRKGVGQPQHF	TGTGCCTGGAGTAGGAAAGGGGTAGGTCAGCCCCAGCATTTT
NA	few	TRBV3-1	TRBJ2-3	CASTVSGSSADTQYF	TGTGCCAGCACCGTAAGTGGTAGCTCCGCAGATACGCAGTATTTT
NA	NA	TRBV5-5	TRBJ2-1	CASSLEWQVSSYNEQFF	TGTGCCAGCAGCTTGGAGTGGCAGGTCAGCTCCTACAATGAGCAGTTCTTC
TRBD1	few	TRBV12-3/TRBV12-4	TRBJ1-6	CASSAGQGGSPLHF	TGTGCCAGCAGCGCCGGACAGGGTGGGTCACCCCTCCACTTT
NA	NA	TRBV20-1	TRBJ2-7	CSAVPPAGFSYEQYF	TGCAGTGCTGTTCCCCCGGCAGGTTTCTCCTACGAGCAGTACTTC
NA	many	TRBV29-1	TRBJ2-1	CSVVRVGNRDNEQFF	TGCAGCGTTGTCCGTGTAGGGAATAGGGACAATGAGCAGTTCTTC
NA	NA	TRBV6-5	TRBJ1-1	CASSYSWRQGRRNTEAFF	TGTGCCAGCAGTTACTCTTGGAGGCAGGGAAGGAGGAACACTGAAGCTTTCTTT
NA	once	TRBV12-3/TRBV12-4	TRBJ1-1	CASSLKDKNTEAFF	TGTGCCAGCAGTTTAAAGGACAAGAACACTGAAGCTTTCTTT
TRBD1	many	TRBV29-1	TRBJ2-5	CSVGDSRETQYF	TGCAGCGTAGGGGACAGTAGGGAGACCCAGTACTTC
NA	few	TRBV7-2	TRBJ2-3	CASSAMPGIRTDTQYF	TGTGCCAGCAGCGCAATGCCGGGGATACGGACAGATACGCAGTATTTT
NA	NA	TRBV27	TRBJ1-1	CASSTVLGSEAFF	TGTGCCAGCAGCACGGTTTTGGGATCTGAAGCTTTCTTT
TRBD1	few	TRBV7-9	TRBJ2-2	CASSLTGVFTGELFF	TGTGCCAGCAGCTTAACAGGGGTCTTCACCGGGGAGCTGTTTTTT
TRBD2	NA	TRBV4-3	TRBJ2-5	CASSRSGTSAQETQYF	TGCGCCAGCAGCCGATCCGGGACTAGCGCTCAAGAGACCCAGTACTTC
NA	NA	TRBV7-8	TRBJ2-3	CASSLWRSTDTQYF	TGTGCCAGCAGCTTGTGGCGGAGCACAGATACGCAGTATTTT
NA	few	TRBV7-8	TRBJ2-3	CASSQSRTASTDTQYF	TGTGCCAGCAGCCAATCCAGGACCGCGAGCACAGATACGCAGTATTTT